Shown below are 18 T cell receptor beta chains from a single sample sequenced in a study of naive and memory T cell subsets. The SP2 primer and nested alpha and beta constant region primers amplified ligated cDNA in four rounds. MiXCR, applied by TCRdb to the 5' RACE reads, yields one record per CDR3 protein. This sample yields some 60,000 distinct CDR3 sequences, of which 6% to 8% are seen a single time; almost 10% belongs to the top ten. TCR cDNA received a 3' ligated oligonucleotide that carried a UMI. Source of these receptors: a female donor in good health.

This clonotype was seen ten or more times. This chain joins TRBV20-1 and TRBJ1-2; D is uncertain. Per the germline V gene, CDR1 is DFQATT and CDR2 is SNEGSKA (reference sequence). V was clipped by 0 bases and J by 11 bases, with 13 bases between them. This CDR3 contains 12 residues. In DNA, the CDR3 is TGCAGTGCTAGAGATCTTCCGGGTGGTTACACCTTC. Translation: CSARDLPGGYTF.

This sequence joins TRBV7-9 and TRBJ1-1; the D is unclear. Trimming removed 7 bases from V and 0 bases from J, with 15 bases in between. Germline V gene lookup returns CDR1 SEHNR and CDR2 FQNEAQ (reference sequence). This CDR3 has 15 amino acids. CDR3 DNA: TGTGCCAGCACCACCCTCGATGGGGTGAACACTGAAGCTTTCTTT. Protein sequence: CASTTLDGVNTEAFF.

This clonotype was observed at least ten times. CDR3 nucleotide sequence: TGTGCCAGCTCACGAGGACTGGACACTGAAGCTTTCTTT. As protein: CASSRGLDTEAFF. The V and J genes are TRBV18 and TRBJ1-1; D ambiguous. From germline, CDR1 is KGHSH and CDR2 LQKENI. This CDR3 is 13 amino acids long. Trimming stripped 4 bases from V and 3 bases from J, with 9 bases between.

The CDR3 protein is CASSTRQAYEQYF. CDR3 sequence (DNA): TGTGCCAGTAGTACCAGACAAGCCTACGAGCAGTACTTC. V is TRBV19 and J is TRBJ2-7; no clear D gene. V was clipped by 4 bases and J by 2 bases, with 9 bases between them. This CDR3 is 13 amino acids long. Germline values: CDR1 LNHDA, CDR2 SQIVND (reference sequence).

The gene calls are TRBV12-3 or TRBV12-4 and TRBJ2-1; 10 bases line up with TRBD2. The CDR3 has 15 amino acids. After removal of 7 bases from V and 6 bases from J, the junction contained 9 bases not matched to a gene. The CDR3 coding sequence is TGTGCCAGCAACCTACTAGCGGGGTTTATCAATGAGCAGTTCTTC. Translating gives CASNLLAGFINEQFF.

CDR3 sequence reads: CASSSTEGQAFF. CDR3 nucleotide sequence: TGTGCCAGCAGCTCCACCGAGGGACAAGCTTTCTTT. The rearrangement links TRBV7-9 to TRBJ1-1; weak D call: TRBD1 (5 bases). V lost 4 bases to trimming and J lost 9 bases, with 12 bases between them. The CDR3 totals 12 residues. The germline gives CDR1 SEHNR, CDR2 FQNEAQ (reference sequence). The full variable domain, rest sourced from reference TRBV7-9 and TRBJ1-1, is DTGVSQNPRHKITKRGQNVTFRCDPISEHNRLYWYRQTLGQGPEFLTYFQNEAQLEKSRLLSDRFSAERPKGSFSTLEIQRTEQGDSAMYLCASSSTEGQAFFGQGTRLTVV.

This clonotype was found a few times. The chain joins TRBV4-3 to TRBJ2-5, with TRBD2 matching over 11 bases. The CDR3 is made up of 17 amino acids. Per germline, CDR1 LGHNA and CDR2 YSLEER. V was clipped by 0 bases and J by 2 bases; unmatched bases: 5. CDR3 sequence (DNA): TGCGCCAGCAGCCAAGATAGGATAGCGGGGGGGCAAGAGACCCAGTACTTC. Encoded protein: CASSQDRIAGGQETQYF.

This clonotype was counted ten times or more. The CDR3 region is CATTPGQGYGYTF. Here the CDR3 DNA reads TGTGCCACCACTCCGGGGCAGGGCTATGGCTACACCTTC. The gene calls are TRBV28 and TRBJ1-2, with D perhaps TRBD1 (5 bases). The V gene's germline CDR1 is MDHEN and CDR2 SYDVKM. Trimming shortened V by 10 bases and J by 4 bases, and 16 bases separated the two germline ends. The CDR3 contains 13 residues.

This clonotype was picked up many times. V gene TRBV7-3 combines with J gene TRBJ1-6; no definite D call. Germline CDR1 SGHTA, CDR2 FQGTGA. Trimming took 1 base from V and 0 from J, leaving 13 bases between them. The CDR3 totals 18 residues. CDR3 sequence: CASSLRGSLSSYNSPLHF. CDR3 DNA: TGTGCCAGCAGCTTAAGGGGTTCGCTGAGCTCCTATAATTCACCCCTCCACTTT.

This chain connects TRBV12-3 or TRBV12-4 to TRBJ2-2; the D gene is possibly TRBD2 (6 bases). V dropped 6 bases and J dropped 4 bases, with 18 bases sitting between them. The CDR3 length is 16 residues. The DNA for the CDR3 is TGTGCCAGCAGCCCCAATCGGGGGTCCCTCACCGGGGAGCTGTTTTTT. It is translated as CASSPNRGSLTGELFF.

A few counts support this clonotype. The V gene is TRBV7-2, the J gene TRBJ2-7; tentative D call: TRBD1 (5 bases). The CDR3 loop spans 15 amino acids. Germline CDR1 SGHTA, CDR2 FQGNSA. Trimming shortened V by 3 bases and J by 0 bases, and 12 bases separated the two germline ends. The CDR3 region has the DNA TGTGCCAGCAGCTTCAGGGAAAGTCCCTCCTACGAGCAGTACTTC. This gives the protein CASSFRESPSYEQYF.

This clonotype was found a few times. The chain has TRBV19 and TRBJ1-5, with D perhaps TRBD1 (6 bases). In germline, CDR1 is LNHDA, CDR2 SQIVND (reference sequence). The CDR3 sequence is 15 residues long. V lost 6 bases and J lost 0, with 12 bases in between. DNA of the CDR3: TGTGCCAGTAGGTGGACAGATTATAGCAATCAGCCCCAGCATTTT. Amino acids: CASRWTDYSNQPQHF. The complete variable domain, with remaining parts taken from reference TRBV19 and TRBJ1-5, reads DGGITQSPKYLFRKEGQNVTLSCEQNLNHDAMYWYRQDPGQGLRLIYYSQIVNDFQKGDIAEGYSVSREKKESFPLTVTSAQKNPTAFYLCASRWTDYSNQPQHFGDGTRLSIL.

This clonotype was recorded a few times. The chain is built from TRBV7-9 and TRBJ2-3; D perhaps matches TRBD1 (6 bases). The CDR3 is 17 amino acids. V lost 0 bases, J lost 1 base, and 14 bases lay in between. The germline V gene has CDR1 SEHNR and CDR2 FQNEAQ (reference sequence). The CDR3 DNA sequence: TGTGCCAGCAGCTTAGCATGGGGCAGGGGAGGCACAGATACGCAGTATTTT. Protein: CASSLAWGRGGTDTQYF.

This clonotype was counted only a few times. V is TRBV12-3 or TRBV12-4 and J is TRBJ1-3; 9 bases fit TRBD1. The CDR3 extends over 16 amino acids. V trimming: 5 bases; J trimming: 5 bases; junction bases outside the gene matches: 10. Here the CDR3 reads CASSRDPTGGRNTIYF. The DNA for the CDR3 is TGTGCCAGCAGTCGAGACCCGACAGGGGGGAGAAACACCATATATTTT.

This clonotype was seen at least ten times. V usage is TRBV14 and J usage is TRBJ2-4, with a possible D match to TRBD2 (6 bases). From germline, CDR1 is SGHDN and CDR2 FVKESK. V was shortened by 7 bases and J by 0 bases, with 13 bases between the two germline ends. The CDR3 has 15 residues. The CDR3 DNA reads TGTGCCAGCAACGGGGGTCCGCCAGCCAAAAACATTCAGTACTTC. It codes for CASNGGPPAKNIQYF. Full variable domain (outside the CDR3, taken from reference TRBV14 and TRBJ2-4): EAGVTQFPSHSVIEKGQTVTLRCDPISGHDNLYWYRRVMGKEIKFLLHFVKESKQDESGMPNNRFLAERTGGTYSTLKVQPAELEDSGVYFCASNGGPPAKNIQYFGAGTRLSVL.

This clonotype has ten or more counts. The V gene is TRBV6-6, the J gene TRBJ1-3; no clear D gene. V was trimmed by 5 bases and J by 1 base, leaving 12 bases between them. This CDR3 is 15 amino acids long. Germline loops: CDR1 MNHNY, CDR2 SVGAGI (reference sequence). The CDR3 nucleotides are TGTGCCAGCAGTCCTCATTCGCCTTCTGGAAACACCATATATTTT. It yields the protein CASSPHSPSGNTIYF.

This clonotype appeared many times. J is TRBJ2-7 and V is TRBV7-8; D possibly corresponds to TRBD2 (5 bases). Per the germline V gene, CDR1 is SGHVS and CDR2 is FQNEAQ. V shed 5 bases and J shed 1 base, with 12 bases lying between them. This CDR3 spans 14 amino acids. In DNA form, the CDR3 reads TGTGCCAGCAGCCCTGGACCGGGGTCCTACGAGCAGTACTTC. Its translation: CASSPGPGSYEQYF.

This clonotype was seen a handful of times. CDR3 in amino acids: CASSPGLGSTDTQYF. CDR3 in DNA: TGTGCCAGCAGTCCGGGACTAGGTAGCACAGATACGCAGTATTTT. V is TRBV6-4 and J is TRBJ2-3; 8 bases map to TRBD2. Trimming removed 5 bases from V and 0 bases from J; junction bases left unmatched: 4. The CDR3 totals 15 residues. CDR1 is MRHNA and CDR2 is SNTAGT in the germline V gene.